The source of this T cell receptor (beta chain) is a study of blood T cell repertoires in COVID-19. Germline values: CDR1 MNHNY, CDR2 SVGAGI (reference sequence). The V end lost 7 bases, the J end lost 2 bases, and 18 bases lay between the germline ends. The CDR3 contains 16 residues. TCRdb keeps only in-frame clones here, not all; method: immunoSEQ multiplex PCR. The data show about 86,000 clones, over 80% seen once. Material for sequencing was peripheral blood. The sequence came from an elderly woman with active or convalescent COVID-19. The chain links TRBV6-6 to TRBJ1-3; no definite D call. Here the CDR3 reads CASKQRQWAPGNTIYF. DNA for the CDR3: TGTGCCAGCAAGCAGAGACAATGGGCACCTGGAAACACCATATATTTT.